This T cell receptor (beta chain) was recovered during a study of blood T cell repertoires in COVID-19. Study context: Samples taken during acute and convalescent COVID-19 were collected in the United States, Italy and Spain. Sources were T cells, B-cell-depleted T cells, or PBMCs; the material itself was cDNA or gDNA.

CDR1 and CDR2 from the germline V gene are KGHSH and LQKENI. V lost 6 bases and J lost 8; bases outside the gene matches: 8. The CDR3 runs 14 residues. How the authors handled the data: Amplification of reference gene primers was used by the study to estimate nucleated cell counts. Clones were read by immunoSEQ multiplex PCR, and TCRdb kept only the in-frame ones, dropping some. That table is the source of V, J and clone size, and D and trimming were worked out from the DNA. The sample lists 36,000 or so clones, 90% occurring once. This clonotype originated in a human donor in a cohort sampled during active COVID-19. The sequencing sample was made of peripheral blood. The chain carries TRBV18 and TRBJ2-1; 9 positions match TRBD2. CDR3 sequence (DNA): TGTGCCAGCTCTCGGGTAGCGGGAGTTGATGAGCAGTTCTTC. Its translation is CASSRVAGVDEQFF. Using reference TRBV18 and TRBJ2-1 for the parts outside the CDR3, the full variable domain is NAGVMQNPRHLVRRRGQEARLRCSPMKGHSHVYWYRQLPEEGLKFMVYLQKENIIDESGMPKERFSAEFPKEGPSILRIQQVVRGDSAAYFCASSRVAGVDEQFFGPGTRLTVL.